A selection of T cell receptor beta chains follows, all from one sample in a study of cytomegalovirus exposure and HLA in healthy donors. This table comes from immunoSEQ multiplex PCR, and its TCRdb copy is limited to in-frame clones, with some not included. This table holds about 150,000 clones, 75% to 80% found once. The source material was PBMCs. Receptor source: a man between 25 and 39 years old in good health and CMV-seronegative. Each CDR3 is given with its conserved first and last residue.

TRBV28	TRBJ1-1	CASSSSSGHFMNTEAFF
TRBV27	TRBJ1-1	CASRKAQAENTEAFF
TRBV30	TRBJ1-3	CAWSPLRPGWGNTIYF
TRBV5-1	TRBJ1-1	CASRAGTGYMNTEAFF
TRBV7-9	TRBJ2-3	CASSPRGGTETQYF
TRBV10-3	TRBJ2-4	CAIGTGDIAKNIQYF
TRBV19	TRBJ2-1	CASSIGGIRNEQFF
TRBV5-1	TRBJ2-2	CASSLQDTGELFF
TRBV28	TRBJ2-1	CASNSGPPGGFDEQFF
TRBV19	TRBJ2-7	CASSTGHTNYEQYF
TRBV6-1	TRBJ1-2	CASSEAGLGRNYGYTF
TRBV2	TRBJ1-4	CASRDGATNEKLFF
TRBV28	TRBJ2-3	CASSKDTFTDTQYF
TRBV5-1	TRBJ2-3	CASSSLTDTQYF
TRBV5-1	TRBJ2-1	CASSLNWASGINEQFF
TRBV19	TRBJ2-1	CASSIDRNEQFF